The clone carrying this T cell receptor (beta chain) was seen many times. Its antigen is currently unknown. Via MiXCR, TCRdb re-called the 5' RACE reads, giving one row per CDR3 protein. The sample lists some 230,000 distinct CDR3 sequences; 6.5% were seen once. The data were obtained in a study of identical twins. Findings and caveats of the study: Out-of-frame alpha sequences that twins shared showed excess low generation probability.

CDR3 length: 15 amino acids. The V and J ends lost 5 bases and 7 bases respectively, with 18 bases between them. In addition, the sample was reused for a study of T cells expressing NK-cell markers.

The receptor was derived from a woman younger than 35 in good health. This chain joins TRBV12-3 or TRBV12-4 and TRBJ1-5, with a tentative D call TRBD1 (6 bases). The sequenced material came from CD8+ T cells sorted from blood. The CDR3 region is CASSPRGRRGQPQHF. The DNA of the CDR3 is TGTGCCAGCAGTCCGCGTGGGCGAAGGGGGCAGCCCCAGCATTTT.